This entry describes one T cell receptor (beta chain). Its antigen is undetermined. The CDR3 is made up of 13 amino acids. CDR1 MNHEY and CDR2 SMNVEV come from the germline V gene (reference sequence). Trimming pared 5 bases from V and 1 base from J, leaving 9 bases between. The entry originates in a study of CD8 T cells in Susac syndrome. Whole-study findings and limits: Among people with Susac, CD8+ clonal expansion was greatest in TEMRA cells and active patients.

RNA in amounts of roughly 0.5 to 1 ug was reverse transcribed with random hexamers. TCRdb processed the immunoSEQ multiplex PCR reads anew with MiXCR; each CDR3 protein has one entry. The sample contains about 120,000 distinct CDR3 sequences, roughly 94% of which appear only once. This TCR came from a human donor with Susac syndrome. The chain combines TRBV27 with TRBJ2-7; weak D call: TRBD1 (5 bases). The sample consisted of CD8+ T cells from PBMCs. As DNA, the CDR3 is TGTGCCAGCAGTCCGACAGCATCCTACGAGCAGTACTTC. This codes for CASSPTASYEQYF.